A single sample gave rise to the 29 T cell receptor beta chains below, sequenced in a study of blood T cell repertoires in COVID-19. TCRdb's table, derived via immunoSEQ multiplex PCR, lists solely in-frame clones and lacks some. The table lists 250,000 to 300,000 clones, 80% to 90% of them singletons. Material for sequencing was peripheral blood. All receptors come from a woman aged 70-85 years with COVID-19, enrolled during active disease.

The V call is TRBV6-6, the J call TRBJ2-7; perhaps TRBD2 as D (6 bases). Germline V gene data show CDR1 as MNHNY and CDR2 as SVGAGI (reference sequence). Between the trimmed V and J ends, which lost 6 bases and 4 bases, there was a span of 13 bases. This CDR3 has 13 residues. The CDR3 DNA reads as TGTGCCAGCAGAAAAGGACGGGAGTACGAGCAGTACTTC. Translated: CASRKGREYEQYF.

The rearrangement links TRBV5-4 to TRBJ2-3; TRBD2 agrees at 7 bases. CDR3 length: 16 residues. V dropped 5 bases and J dropped 0; count of bases not matched to a gene: 9. Per germline, CDR1 SGHNT and CDR2 YYREEE (reference sequence). This CDR3 reads CASSPPPSGSTDTQYF. For the CDR3, the DNA is TGTGCCAGCAGTCCCCCTCCTAGCGGTAGCACAGATACGCAGTATTTT.

The chain uses TRBV4-1 and TRBJ1-5; the D is unclear. Germline CDR1 and CDR2: MGHRA and YSYEKL. The V and J ends lost 0 bases and 0 bases respectively, with 9 bases between them. The CDR3 is 16 amino acids. CDR3 sequence: CASSQDLRYSNQPQHF. The CDR3 nucleotides read TGCGCCAGCAGCCAAGATCTGAGGTATAGCAATCAGCCCCAGCATTTT.

The chain has TRBV10-3 and TRBJ1-3, with unresolved D. Trimming stripped 6 bases from V and 0 bases from J, with 6 bases between. From germline, CDR1 is ENHRY and CDR2 SYGVKD. CDR3 length: 13 residues. The DNA for the CDR3 is TGTGCCATCAGAAGGAGCTCTGGAAACACCATATATTTT. The encoded protein is CAIRRSSGNTIYF.

This chain links TRBV3-1 (or the pseudogene TRBV3-2) with TRBJ1-1, with 12 bases lining up with TRBD1. With 2 bases clipped from V and 11 bases from J, the junction kept 6 bases outside the gene matches. Germline V gene lookup returns CDR1 LGHDT and CDR2 YNNKEL (reference sequence). This CDR3 contains 14 residues. The CDR3, as DNA: TGTGCCAGCAGCCAACCCGGGACAGGGGGCCACGCTTTCTTT. Residues: CASSQPGTGGHAFF.

V is TRBV30 and J is TRBJ1-1, with D hard to call. The V and J ends lost 0 bases and 0 bases respectively, with 8 bases between them. This CDR3 comprises 14 residues. Germline V lookup: CDR1 GTSNPN, CDR2 SVGIG (reference sequence). The CDR3 bases are TGTGCCTGGAGTGTACCGATAGTGAACACTGAAGCTTTCTTT. It is translated as CAWSVPIVNTEAFF.

This clone was seen just once. The genes are TRBV7-9 and TRBJ2-1; 10 bases are a match to TRBD1. The CDR3 consists of 15 residues. The V gene's germline CDR1 is SEHNR and CDR2 FQNEAQ (reference sequence). J lost 8 bases, V lost 5 bases, and 9 bases had no gene match. The CDR3 DNA follows: TGTGCCAGCAGCCCTCCGAGACAGGGGGCTTATGAGCAGTTCTTC. Amino acid sequence: CASSPPRQGAYEQFF.

The chain recombines TRBV6-2 or TRBV6-3 with TRBJ2-4; D is possibly TRBD2 (6 bases). Germline CDR1 is MNHEY and CDR2 is SVGEGT. This CDR3 has 14 residues. V gave up 6 bases and J gave up 1 base, with 10 bases separating them. The CDR3 region is CASSPAGAKNIQYF. In DNA, the CDR3 is TGTGCCAGCAGCCCCGCGGGGGCCAAAAACATTCAGTACTTC.

The chain recombines TRBV28 with TRBJ2-5; 7 bases line up with TRBD1. Germline assignment: CDR1 MDHEN and CDR2 SYDVKM. V shed 8 bases and J 2 bases; nucleotides not matched to a gene: 11. This CDR3 has 15 amino acids. CDR3 region: CASALQGQTQETQYF. The CDR3 nucleotides are TGTGCCAGCGCTTTACAGGGACAGACGCAAGAGACCCAGTACTTC.

The chain employs TRBV7-2 and TRBJ1-1, with D tentatively TRBD1 (6 bases). This CDR3 contains 15 residues. Germline V CDR1 and CDR2: SGHTA, FQGNSA. Trimming shortened V by 5 bases and J by 1 base, and 14 bases separated the two germline ends. DNA of the CDR3: TGTGCCAGCAGCACCTCGGGGGGCGCGAACACTGAAGCTTTCTTT. It is translated as CASSTSGGANTEAFF.

This chain uses TRBV13 with TRBJ2-7; 11 bases agree with TRBD2. The ends lost 3 bases at V and 5 bases at J; junction bases unmatched: 21. Looked up from germline, CDR1 is PRHDT and CDR2 is FYEKMQ (reference sequence). The CDR3 has 20 amino acids. CDR3 sequence reads: CASSFRNILLAGEKGDEQYF. The CDR3, as DNA: TGTGCCAGCAGCTTCAGGAACATCCTACTAGCGGGAGAGAAGGGGGACGAGCAGTACTTC. Based on the CDR3 plus reference TRBV13 and TRBJ2-7, the full variable domain is AAGVIQSPRHLIKEKRETATLKCYPIPRHDTVYWYQQGPGQDPQFLISFYEKMQSDKGSIPDRFSAQQFSDYHSELNMSSLELGDSALYFCASSFRNILLAGEKGDEQYFGPGTRLTVT.

This chain's CDR3 is CASRGTGTGEGNIQYF. CDR3 bases: TGTGCCAGCAGGGGGACCGGGACAGGGGAGGGAAACATTCAGTACTTC. This chain joins TRBV28 and TRBJ2-4; 10 bases align to TRBD1. This CDR3 has 16 amino acids. V shed 6 bases, J shed 6 bases, and the junction held 11 bases outside the gene matches. Germline loops: CDR1 MDHEN, CDR2 SYDVKM.

The chain joins TRBV3-1 (or the pseudogene TRBV3-2) to TRBJ2-5; a weak D match, TRBD2 (6 bases). Germline CDR1 LGHDT, CDR2 YNNKEL (reference sequence). The CDR3 contains 13 residues. Trimming removed 9 bases from V and 3 bases from J, with 14 bases in between. The DNA for the CDR3 is TGTGCCAGAATTCAGGCGGGAAAAGAGACCCAGTACTTC. It translates to CARIQAGKETQYF.

Only one count was recorded for this clone. The CDR3 loop reads CASSLGGRDSDTQYF. Written as DNA, the CDR3 is TGTGCCAGCAGCTTAGGCGGGAGGGATTCAGATACGCAGTATTTT. The chain is built from TRBV7-2 and TRBJ2-3, with 9 bases lining up with TRBD2. CDR1 is SGHTA and CDR2 is FQGNSA in the germline V gene. The CDR3 spans 15 residues. J gave up 4 bases and V 1 base, and 3 bases lay outside the gene matches.

This chain links TRBV18 with TRBJ1-5; D is unresolved. Trimming removed 6 bases at V and 8 bases at J, with 11 bases between. Germline V gene data show CDR1 as KGHSH and CDR2 as LQKENI. The CDR3 runs to 12 residues. The CDR3: CASSTPGKPQHF. The CDR3 coding sequence is TGTGCCAGCTCGACACCCGGGAAGCCCCAGCATTTT.

The genes are TRBV18 and TRBJ1-1, with D hard to call. Germline loops: CDR1 KGHSH, CDR2 LQKENI. V gave up 3 bases and J gave up 4 bases, with 6 bases separating them. The CDR3 extends over 12 amino acids. The CDR3 DNA sequence: TGTGCCAGCTCACCGGGGAGCACTGAAGCTTTCTTT. Residues: CASSPGSTEAFF.

Only one count was recorded for this clone. The rearrangement uses TRBV15 and TRBJ2-7; 7 positions agree with TRBD2. J was trimmed by 6 bases and V by 0 bases; bases with no gene match: 8. This CDR3 has 15 residues. CDR1 and CDR2 from the germline V gene are LNHNV and YYDKDF (reference sequence). CDR3 nucleotides: TGTGCCACCAGCAGAGATCTCAGCGGGAACCGCGAGCAGTACTTC. Encoded protein: CATSRDLSGNREQYF.

The chain employs TRBV29-1 and TRBJ1-2, with 9 bases fitting TRBD1. The V segment lost 1 base and the J segment 3 bases; nucleotides outside the gene matches: 9. Germline V gene lookup returns CDR1 SQVTM and CDR2 ANQGSEA. The CDR3 runs to 16 residues. The CDR3: CSVEGAPDRGDYGYTF. The CDR3 DNA sequence: TGCAGCGTTGAAGGGGCACCGGACAGGGGTGACTATGGCTACACCTTC. The variable domain in full, completed from reference TRBV29-1 and TRBJ1-2, reads SAVISQKPSRDICQRGTSLTIQCQVDSQVTMMFWYRQQPGQSLTLIATANQGSEATYESGFVIDKFPISRPNLTFSTLTVSNMSPEDSSIYLCSVEGAPDRGDYGYTFGSGTRLTVV.

This rearrangement joins TRBV30 to TRBJ1-4; D unclear. There are 13 residues in the CDR3. Germline loops: CDR1 GTSNPN, CDR2 SVGIG (reference sequence). The V and J ends lost 0 bases and 4 bases respectively, with 6 bases between them. DNA for the CDR3: TGTGCCTGGAGTGTTGGGCTTAATGAAAAACTGTTTTTT. Translating it yields CAWSVGLNEKLFF.

The rearrangement joins TRBV6-2 or TRBV6-3 to TRBJ2-1; 14 bases map to TRBD2. J was trimmed by 7 bases and V by 2 bases; bases with no gene match: 1. The CDR3 sequence is 15 residues long. Germline CDR1 reads MNHEY; CDR2 reads SVGEGT. The CDR3 region is CASSYGTSGSNEQFF. CDR3 sequence (DNA): TGTGCCAGCAGTTACGGGACTAGCGGGAGTAATGAGCAGTTCTTC.

The V call is TRBV29-1, the J call TRBJ2-2; tentatively, D is TRBD1 or TRBD2 (7 bases each). Germline V gives CDR1 SQVTM, CDR2 ANQGSEA. The CDR3 has 15 amino acids. V gave up 7 bases and J gave up 5 bases, with 20 bases separating them. The CDR3 sequence is CSAGGQLRRTGELFF. Here the CDR3 DNA reads TGCAGCGCGGGGGGACAGCTCCGAAGGACCGGGGAGCTGTTTTTT.

The chain is built from TRBV7-3 and TRBJ2-2; 8 bases align to TRBD2. Germline CDR1 SGHTA, CDR2 FQGTGA. The junction had 5 bases not matched to a gene; V was cut back by 1 base and J by 4 bases. The CDR3 has 16 residues. The CDR3 nucleotides read TGTGCCAGCAGCTTAATCAGCGGGAGCGTCACCGGGGAGCTGTTTTTT. It codes for CASSLISGSVTGELFF.

The V call is TRBV7-3, the J call TRBJ2-5; 7 bases map to TRBD1. V was pared by 6 bases and J by 1 base, with 8 bases of the junction left unmatched. Germline V gives CDR1 SGHTA, CDR2 FQGTGA. The CDR3 has 15 residues. This CDR3 is CASSRTGQSQETQYF. The DNA for the CDR3 is TGTGCCAGCAGTCGTACGGGACAGAGCCAAGAGACCCAGTACTTC.

In its sample, this clone was seen once. This chain joins TRBV5-5 and TRBJ1-4; possibly TRBD1 for D (6 bases). The germline V gene encodes CDR1 SGHKS and CDR2 YYEKEE (reference sequence). V shed 2 bases and J shed 4 bases, with 15 bases lying between them. The CDR3 covers 16 residues. The CDR3 spells CASSLAGTSINEKLFF. CDR3 nucleotides: TGTGCCAGCAGCTTAGCCGGGACATCTATTAATGAAAAACTGTTTTTT. Variable domain in full (rest from reference TRBV5-5 and TRBJ1-4): DAGVTQSPTHLIKTRGQQVTLRCSPISGHKSVSWYQQVLGQGPQFIFQYYEKEERGRGNFPDRFSARQFPNYSSELNVNALLLGDSALYLCASSLAGTSINEKLFFGSGTQLSVL.

J is TRBJ1-2 and V is TRBV4-1; 8 nucleotides line up with TRBD1. V was pared by 1 base and J by 4 bases, with 8 bases of the junction left unmatched. Looked up from germline, CDR1 is MGHRA and CDR2 is YSYEKL. This CDR3 contains 16 residues. DNA for the CDR3: TGCGCCAGCAGCCAAGCCGCAGGGACAGGCCGCTATGGCTACACCTTC. The encoded protein is CASSQAAGTGRYGYTF.

This clone was counted once. The rearrangement uses TRBV5-6 and TRBJ1-1, with D perhaps TRBD1 (5 bases). There are 15 residues in the CDR3. Per germline, CDR1 SGHDT and CDR2 YYEEEE. V was shortened by 1 base and J by 3 bases, with 13 bases between the two germline ends. The CDR3 DNA follows: TGTGCCAGCAGCTTGATCAGGGAGGTAGACACTGAAGCTTTCTTT. Translation: CASSLIREVDTEAFF.

The CDR3: CATSRGQGASHTEAFF. The CDR3, as DNA: TGTGCCACCAGCAGGGGACAGGGGGCTTCTCACACTGAAGCTTTCTTT. This rearrangement joins TRBV15 to TRBJ1-1, with 12 bases that match TRBD1. This CDR3 has 16 residues. Looked up from germline, CDR1 is LNHNV and CDR2 is YYDKDF (reference sequence). V was clipped by 3 bases and J by 3 bases; unmatched bases: 5.

This chain joins TRBV28 and TRBJ2-1, with D possibly matching TRBD2 (7 bases). Germline loops: CDR1 MDHEN, CDR2 SYDVKM. V lost 3 bases and J lost 8, with 20 bases in between. CDR3 length: 16 residues. CDR3 loop: CASSFQKAQGGDEQFF. DNA of the CDR3: TGTGCCAGCAGTTTCCAGAAGGCACAGGGAGGGGATGAGCAGTTCTTC.

The CDR3 here is CSVERRGGGRNLQETQYF. The CDR3 DNA reads TGCAGCGTTGAACGGCGCGGGGGTGGGAGGAACCTTCAAGAGACCCAGTACTTC. The chain has TRBV29-1 and TRBJ2-5, with 7 bases matching TRBD2. The CDR3 runs to 18 residues. Trimming took 2 bases from V and 2 from J; bases not matched to a gene: 17. CDR1 SQVTM and CDR2 ANQGSEA come from the germline V gene.